Listed below are T cell receptor beta chains from one sample, sequenced in a study of Tregs in tolerant kidney transplant recipients. Clones were sequenced by immunoSEQ multiplex PCR, and TCRdb holds only the in-frame ones, with some missing. The sample shows tens of thousands of clones, approximately 93% of them seen only once. The source material was CD4+ T cells from blood (PBMCs), sampled 12 months after the transplant. These receptors were taken from a human patient who received a combined kidney and bone marrow transplant. A subset of T cells may come from the graft donor. CDR3s include the opening cysteine and the closing phenylalanine or tryptophan. The D gene is left open where the match is weak. Not all rows give a size; the values are once, few, many and, for expanded clones, a class.

TRBD2 | TRBJ2-5 | TRBV7-6 | NA | CASSRASGGGHQETQYF | TGTGCCAGCAGCCGGGCTAGCGGGGGGGGACACCAAGAGACCCAGTACTTC
TRBD2 | TRBJ2-3 | TRBV10-3 | NA | CAISEFTSGSTDTQYF | TGTGCCATCAGTGAGTTTACTAGCGGGAGTACAGATACGCAGTATTTT
NA | TRBJ1-2 | TRBV9 | NA | CASTREMGYTF | TGTGCCAGCACCCGGGAGATGGGCTACACCTTC
TRBD1 | TRBJ2-3 | TRBV19 | NA | CASSLQGSGTDTQYF | TGTGCCAGTAGTCTACAGGGGTCGGGCACAGATACGCAGTATTTT
TRBD1 | TRBJ2-3 | TRBV7-2 | once | CASSLRTGADTQYF | TGTGCCAGCAGCCTGCGGACAGGAGCAGATACGCAGTATTTT
NA | TRBJ2-3 | TRBV27 | NA | CASSLKGVTDTQYF | TGTGCCAGCAGTTTAAAGGGGGTCACAGATACGCAGTATTTT
NA | TRBJ1-2 | TRBV10-2 | NA | CASTWTASWLSGYTF | TGCGCCAGCACCTGGACAGCCTCCTGGCTTAGTGGCTACACCTTC
TRBD1 | TRBJ2-1 | TRBV11-2 | NA | CASSQGVSSYNEQFF | TGTGCCAGCAGCCAGGGGGTCAGCTCCTACAATGAGCAGTTCTTC
TRBD2 | TRBJ2-4 | TRBV7-2 | NA | CASSSIRGASGRAANIQYF | TGTGCCAGCAGCTCTATAAGGGGGGCTAGCGGGAGGGCCGCGAACATTCAGTACTTC
NA | TRBJ2-7 | TRBV19 | NA | CASSPGTFSYEQYF | TGTGCCAGTAGTCCTGGGACATTTTCCTACGAGCAGTACTTC
TRBD1 | TRBJ2-7 | TRBV14 | NA | CASSHEAWGTGFQLGYEQYF | TGTGCCAGCAGCCATGAGGCGTGGGGGACAGGGTTTCAATTGGGCTACGAGCAGTACTTC
NA | TRBJ1-2 | TRBV7-2 | NA | CASSLDSFLYGYTF | TGTGCCAGCAGCCTAGACAGCTTCCTCTATGGCTACACCTTC
NA | TRBJ2-7 | TRBV27 | NA | CASTRLGSYEQYF | TGTGCCAGCACTAGACTAGGATCCTACGAGCAGTACTTC
NA | TRBJ1-1 | TRBV19 | NA | CASSYWGHDTEAFF | TGTGCCAGTAGTTATTGGGGACACGACACTGAAGCTTTCTTT
TRBD2 | TRBJ2-3 | TRBV4-2 | NA | CASSQGGLAGRDTQYF | TGTGCCAGCAGCCAAGGAGGACTAGCGGGGCGAGATACGCAGTATTTT
TRBD2 | TRBJ2-3 | TRBV4-2 | NA | CASSQELAGGDTQYF | TGTGCCAGCAGCCAAGAACTAGCGGGAGGAGATACGCAGTATTTT
TRBD2 | TRBJ2-7 | TRBV19 | NA | CASSMAPSGTYEQYF | TGTGCCAGTAGTATGGCGCCTAGCGGAACCTACGAGCAGTACTTC
TRBD1 | TRBJ2-5 | TRBV5-1 | NA | CASSLGQGFQETQYF | TGCGCCAGCAGCTTGGGACAGGGGTTCCAAGAGACCCAGTACTTC
TRBD1 | TRBJ2-5 | TRBV5-1 | NA | CASSLGDREETQYF | TGCGCCAGCAGCTTGGGGGACAGGGAGGAGACCCAGTACTTC
TRBD2 | TRBJ2-3 | TRBV7-3 | NA | CASSFLAGGDTQYF | TGTGCCAGCAGCTTCCTAGCGGGAGGAGATACGCAGTATTTT
NA | TRBJ1-1 | TRBV4-1 | NA | CASSQRDSTNTEAFF | TGCGCCAGCAGCCAGCGGGACTCCACCAACACTGAAGCTTTCTTT
TRBD1 | TRBJ2-7 | TRBV7-9 | once | CASSLRTGGGEQYF | TGTGCCAGCAGCTTAAGGACAGGGGGGGGCGAGCAGTACTTC
TRBD2 | TRBJ2-3 | TRBV5-4 | NA | CASSSISGRWGTDTQYF | TGTGCCAGCAGCTCGATTAGCGGGAGGTGGGGCACAGATACGCAGTATTTT
NA | TRBJ2-4 | TRBV5-8 | few | CASSLERGNIQYF | TGTGCCAGCAGCTTGGAAAGGGGAAACATTCAGTACTTC
NA | TRBJ2-7 | TRBV7-2 | NA | CASSLSGNYEQYF | TGTGCCAGCAGCCTATCGGGGAATTACGAGCAGTACTTC
TRBD2 | TRBJ2-7 | TRBV7-2 | once | CASSGRTSGNYEQYF | TGTGCCAGCAGCGGAAGGACTAGCGGAAACTACGAGCAGTACTTC
NA | TRBJ1-1 | TRBV12-5 | NA | CASGSRTSGWNTEAFF | TGTGCTAGTGGTTCGAGAACCTCGGGGTGGAACACTGAAGCTTTCTTT